The subject of this entry is one T cell receptor beta chain. Its antigen is still unknown. This entry is derived from a study of T-cell memory formation after mild COVID-19. Study as a whole: Largely, the TCR clusters proved donor specific.

Notes on the study in general: Memory from before infection featured some responding clones, which suggests cross-reactive memory joined. Clones that contracted clustered mainly in CM and EM if CD4+ and in EMRA if CD8+.

The authors produced TCR alpha and TCR beta cDNA libraries with sample barcodes and UMIs by 5'RACE using constant-segment primers. TCRdb reprocessed the 5' RACE reads via MiXCR and lists one record per CDR3 protein. The top ten clones hold approximately 21% of a sample with roughly 400,000 distinct CDR3 sequences, approximately 15% of them seen once. V lost 8 bases to trimming and J lost 13 bases, with 21 bases between them. Looked up from germline, CDR1 is KGHSH and CDR2 is LQKENI. The CDR3 is 14 amino acids. This rearrangement joins TRBV18 to TRBJ1-6; tentative D call: TRBD1 (6 bases). Sequencing was done on a sample of PBMCs or a T cell subset sorted from them (not recorded which). This receptor was taken from a young man who had mild COVID-19 (a few samples of this study predate the infection). Cell type and time point are not known. CDR3 region: CASREGQGSFPLHF. Here the CDR3 DNA reads TGTGCCAGCCGGGAGGGACAAGGTTCCTTCCCCCTCCACTTT.